This T cell receptor beta chain derives from a study of control samples from healthy donors and cancer patients. The CDR3 is 14 amino acids. Trimming took 2 bases from V and 6 from J, leaving 13 bases between them. Germline V gene lookup returns CDR1 SNHLY and CDR2 FYNNEI. Produced via immunoSEQ multiplex PCR; TCRdb's table is partial and in-frame only. The repertoire holds roughly 27,000 clones, with just over 90% as singletons. Sequencing was done on a sample of PBMCs. The chain couples TRBV2 to TRBJ1-2; a weak D match, TRBD1 (5 bases). The clonotype originates from a man aged 50 to 60 with lung cancer. CDR3 coding DNA: TGTGCCAGCAGTGAAAGAAAGGGGTCTGATGGCTACACCTTC. The encoded protein is CASSERKGSDGYTF.